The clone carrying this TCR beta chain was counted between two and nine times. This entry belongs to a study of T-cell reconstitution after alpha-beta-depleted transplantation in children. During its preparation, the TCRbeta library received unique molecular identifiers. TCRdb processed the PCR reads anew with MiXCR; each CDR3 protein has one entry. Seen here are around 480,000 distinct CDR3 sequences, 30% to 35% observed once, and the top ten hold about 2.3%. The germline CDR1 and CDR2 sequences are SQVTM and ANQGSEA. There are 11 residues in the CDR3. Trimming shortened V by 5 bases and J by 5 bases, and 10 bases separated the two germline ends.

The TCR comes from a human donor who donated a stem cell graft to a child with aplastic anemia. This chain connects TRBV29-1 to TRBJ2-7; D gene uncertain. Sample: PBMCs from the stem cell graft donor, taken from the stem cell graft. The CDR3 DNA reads TGCAGCGTTTTTGGGTGGGACGAGCAGTACTTC. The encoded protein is CSVFGWDEQYF.